This T cell receptor beta chain comes out of a study of blood T cells in healthy people across ages. Findings and caveats of the study: CMV infection status of these donors was not known.

Primed by a sample-barcoded 5' primer and a J-beta primer mix, a second PCR proceeded for roughly 7 to 11 cycles. Through a template-switch adaptor with 12 random nucleotides, each cDNA molecule received a tag. TCRdb re-analysed the 5' RACE reads in MiXCR, keeping a single row per CDR3 protein. This sample has over 1.5 million distinct CDR3 sequences; around 50% occur once, and the top ten carry 2% to 2.5%. The CDR3 has 14 residues. The germline V gene has CDR1 ENHRY and CDR2 SYGVKD. V shed 3 bases and J shed 2 bases, with 11 bases lying between them. A few counts support this clonotype. The antigen remains unidentified.

V is TRBV10-3 and J is TRBJ2-7; D gene uncertain. The origin of this receptor is a woman in her thirties or forties in good health. Sequencing input: blood. The CDR3 here is CAISDLGWTYEQYF. The CDR3 region has the DNA TGTGCCATCAGTGACTTAGGGTGGACCTACGAGCAGTACTTC.